A selection of T cell receptor beta chains follows, all from one sample in a study of shared clonotypes between healthy human individuals. Data came from immunoSEQ multiplex PCR; TCRdb stores just in-frame clones and leaves some out. The sample lists approximately 2.5 million clones, approximately 93% occurring once. Sequenced input: naive CD4+ T cells from PBMCs. These receptor sequences come from a man between 18 and 29 years old in good health. Some clones in this sample may be carry-over from other donors' samples. CDR3s include the opening cysteine and the closing phenylalanine or tryptophan. The D gene is left open where the match is weak. Expanded clones are given a class, and other clones once, few, many or no size at all.

v_gene,d_gene,j_gene,abundance,CDR3nt,CDR3aa
TRBV30,TRBD1,TRBJ2-7,-,TGTGCCTGGATGACAGGGTCCGAAACCTACGAGCAGTACTTC,CAWMTGSETYEQYF
TRBV6-1,TRBD1,TRBJ1-5,-,TGTGCCAGCAGTCCGGACAGGGGTAGCAATCAGCCCCAGCATTTT,CASSPDRGSNQPQHF
TRBV11-2,-,TRBJ2-7,-,TGTGCCAGCACCCAGTCACTGGACAGTCCCTACGAGCAGTACTTC,CASTQSLDSPYEQYF
TRBV5-1,-,TRBJ2-7,-,TGCGCCAGCTACGAAGGACAGTGGAGCTACGAGCAGTACTTC,CASYEGQWSYEQYF
TRBV28,TRBD1,TRBJ2-7,-,TGTGCCAGCAGTTCCCTCCCCCGGACAGGCCTAAGCTCCTACGAGCAGTACTTC,CASSSLPRTGLSSYEQYF
TRBV5-4,TRBD1,TRBJ2-6,-,TGTGCCAGCAGCTTCCCCGACAGGGGGCCTGGGGCCAACGTCCTGACTTTC,CASSFPDRGPGANVLTF
TRBV5-1,-,TRBJ1-6,-,TGCGCCAGCAGCTTGGCTTGGGGGCGCATTAATTCACCCCTCCACTTT,CASSLAWGRINSPLHF
TRBV5-1,-,TRBJ2-5,-,TGCGCCAGCAGCCTCCTGACATCTCAAGAGACCCAGTACTTC,CASSLLTSQETQYF
TRBV7-7,-,TRBJ2-5,once,TGTGCCAGCAGACAAGGAAGGAGGGAGACCCAGTACTTC,CASRQGRRETQYF
TRBV5-1,-,TRBJ1-5,-,TGCGCCAGCAGCTTGGAGGAGGGGAGCAATCAGCCCCAGCATTTT,CASSLEEGSNQPQHF
TRBV14,TRBD2,TRBJ2-3,-,TGTGCCAGCAGCCAAGTAAGCGGGAGAGGATCGCAGTATTTT,CASSQVSGRGSQYF
TRBV10-2,-,TRBJ1-6,once,TGCGCCAGCAGTAGAGGGCCAAGCGTCCCCCTCCACTTT,CASSRGPSVPLHF
TRBV5-1,-,TRBJ2-7,-,TGCGCCAGCAGCTTGAGGTCCGCGGGGTACTCCTACGAGCAGTACTTC,CASSLRSAGYSYEQYF
TRBV19,-,TRBJ2-6,-,TGTGCCAGTAGTATATTTGGGATTGGGGCCAACGTCCTGACTTTC,CASSIFGIGANVLTF
TRBV11-2,-,TRBJ1-2,-,TGTGCCAGCAGCTTAGATCGGGCACAAGAAGGCTACACCTTC,CASSLDRAQEGYTF
TRBV4-2,-,TRBJ1-1,-,TGTGCCAGCAGCCAAGGTGCTACGGAAGGTCTCGCTTTCTTT,CASSQGATEGLAFF
TRBV25-1,-,TRBJ2-1,-,TGTGCCAGCAGTGAATCGGGCCTGGGGGTCAATGAGCAGTTCTTC,CASSESGLGVNEQFF
TRBV7-9,-,TRBJ2-1,-,TGTGCCAGCAGCCAACGAAGGTTAGGATACAATGAGCAGTTCTTC,CASSQRRLGYNEQFF
TRBV10-3,-,TRBJ2-2,-,TGTGCCATCAGTACGGAGGGGAACACCGGGGAGCTGTTTTTT,CAISTEGNTGELFF
TRBV28,TRBD1,TRBJ2-7,-,TGTGCCAGCAGTTGGGGGACAGGGTTCGAGCAGTACTTC,CASSWGTGFEQYF
TRBV5-1,-,TRBJ1-4,-,TGCGCCAGCAGCCCGACCGTGGGAAGTGAAAAACTGTTTTTT,CASSPTVGSEKLFF
TRBV28,TRBD1,TRBJ1-2,-,TGTGCCAGCAGTCCCACAGGGGGCCCAACCTATGGCTACACCTTC,CASSPTGGPTYGYTF
TRBV5-4,-,TRBJ1-2,-,TGTGCCAGCAGCTCCCGGGACACCCATGGCTACACCTTC,CASSSRDTHGYTF
TRBV29-1,-,TRBJ1-4,-,TGCAGCGTTGGGGGGGTTGCAACTAATGAAAAACTGTTTTTT,CSVGGVATNEKLFF
TRBV28,-,TRBJ1-2,-,TGTGCCAGCAGTTTACCCGGGGCTGGCTACACCTTC,CASSLPGAGYTF
TRBV5-1,TRBD2,TRBJ2-1,-,TGCGCCAGCCGGAGACTAGCGGGGGACAATGAGCAGTTCTTC,CASRRLAGDNEQFF
TRBV6-5,-,TRBJ2-5,-,TGTGCCAGCAGGGGGGCGGGAGACCTGGAGACCCAGTACTTC,CASRGAGDLETQYF
TRBV15,-,TRBJ2-3,-,TGTGCCACCAGCTTGGGCGGGAGCACAGATACGCAGTATTTT,CATSLGGSTDTQYF
TRBV15,TRBD1,TRBJ1-5,-,TGTGCCACCAGCAGGTCAGGGGGCGCGTCATCTGGCAATCAGCCCCAGCATTTT,CATSRSGGASSGNQPQHF
TRBV2,TRBD1,TRBJ1-4,-,TGTGCCAGCAGTCGGGACAGGTTCAGGACTAATGAAAAACTGTTTTTT,CASSRDRFRTNEKLFF
TRBV5-1,-,TRBJ2-7,-,TGCGCCAGCAGCTTTGACATAACTTACGAGCAGTACTTC,CASSFDITYEQYF
TRBV30,TRBD1,TRBJ2-6,-,TGTGCCTGGAGTGCCTGGACAGGGTTAACTTCTGGGGCCAACGTCCTGACTTTC,CAWSAWTGLTSGANVLTF